The present T cell receptor beta chain was sequenced within a study of T cells after yellow fever vaccination. TCRdb re-called the 5' RACE reads through MiXCR, storing one row per CDR3 protein. The sample lists a few hundred thousand distinct CDR3 sequences, approximately 6.3% occurring once. This clonotype was counted a few times. This TCR came from a man aged 30 to 45 who received the YFV17D yellow fever vaccine. The specimen comprised CD4+ T cells sorted from PBMCs, sampled on the day of the yellow fever booster vaccination.

The CDR3 nucleotides are TGTGCCAGCAGTTACGAGGGGGCAGAAAATAGCAATCAGCCCCAGCATTTT. Translated: CASSYEGAENSNQPQHF. The chain has TRBV6-5 and TRBJ1-5, with 7 bases aligning to TRBD1. The J segment lost 0 bases and the V segment lost 2 bases, leaving 7 bases of the junction unmatched. Germline values: CDR1 MNHEY, CDR2 SVGAGI. The CDR3 runs 17 residues.